This T cell receptor beta chain stems from a study of T cell clonotyping in hematopoietic cell transplantation. The wider study: Recipients' pretransplant samples followed cytoreduction. Overall study results and limits: Broader posttransplant TCR repertoire diversity was predicted by graft donor and pretransplant recipient Inverse Simpson Index values. Pathologically expanded recipient clonotypes increased progressively from day 30 to day 180 as diversity fell.

Trimming cost V 1 base and J 5 bases, with 14 bases left between them. Germline CDR1 and CDR2: SGHAT and FQNNGV. CDR3 length: 15 amino acids. Indicated time point: recipient sample about 28 days before transplant, after cytoreduction. Recipients were bled about 28 days pretransplant and at posttransplant days 30, 100, 180. About this clone itself: Its target is unknown.

Only in-frame clones appear in the TCRdb table, and some are missing; sequencing was by immunoSEQ multiplex PCR. The data show about 47,000 clones, about four fifths seen once. Sequencing was performed on peripheral blood mononuclear cells, taken before stem cell transplant. The receptor was isolated from a man in his sixties with myelodysplastic syndrome. Some clones in this sample may be carry-over from other donors' samples. The chain is built from TRBV11-2 and TRBJ2-5; D possibly uses TRBD1 or TRBD2 (6 bases each). The CDR3 reads CASSLAGARSETQYF. The CDR3 nucleotides are TGTGCCAGCAGCTTAGCGGGGGCCCGATCGGAGACCCAGTACTTC. The whole variable domain, remainder taken from reference TRBV11-2 and TRBJ2-5, is EAGVAQSPRYKIIEKRQSVAFWCNPISGHATLYWYQQILGQGPKLLIQFQNNGVVDDSQLPKDRFSAERLKGVDSTLKIQPAKLEDSAVYLCASSLAGARSETQYFGPGTRLLVL.